The 2 T cell receptor beta chains presented below share a single source sample, sequenced in a study of blood T cell repertoires in COVID-19. The protocol was immunoSEQ multiplex PCR, while the TCRdb copy is restricted to in-frame clones and leaves out a portion. The sample lists approximately 94,000 clones, around four fifths occurring once. Sequenced: peripheral blood. The receptor source for this set is a man in his forties or fifties with active or convalescent COVID-19.

The chain couples TRBV5-6 to TRBJ1-1, with 8 bases identical to TRBD1. Germline CDR1 reads SGHDT; CDR2 reads YYEEEE. The V gene end was trimmed by 4 bases and the J gene end by 1 base; junction bases not matched to a gene: 6. There are 15 residues in the CDR3. CDR3 sequence: CASSLADRENTEAFF. The DNA of the CDR3 is TGTGCCAGCAGCCTGGCGGACAGGGAGAACACTGAAGCTTTCTTT.

The gene calls are TRBV5-5 and TRBJ1-2; 9 nucleotides align to TRBD1. Germline CDR1 reads SGHKS; CDR2 reads YYEKEE (reference sequence). Trimming removed 3 bases from V and 4 bases from J; junction bases left unmatched: 10. This CDR3 has 16 amino acids. The CDR3 region has the DNA TGTGCCAGCAGCTATCGCACAGGGGGCGAAATCTATGGCTACACCTTC. It is translated as CASSYRTGGEIYGYTF.